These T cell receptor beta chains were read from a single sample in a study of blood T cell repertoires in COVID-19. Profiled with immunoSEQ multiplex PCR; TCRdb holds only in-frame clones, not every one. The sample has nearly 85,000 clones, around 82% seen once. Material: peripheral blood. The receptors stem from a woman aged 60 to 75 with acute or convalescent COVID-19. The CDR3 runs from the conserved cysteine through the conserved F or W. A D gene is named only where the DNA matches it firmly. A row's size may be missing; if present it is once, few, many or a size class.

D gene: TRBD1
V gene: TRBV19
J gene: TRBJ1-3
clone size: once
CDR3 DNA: TGTGCCAGTACCCCGGGGACAGGGGTATCTGGAAACACCATATATTTT
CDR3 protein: CASTPGTGVSGNTIYF

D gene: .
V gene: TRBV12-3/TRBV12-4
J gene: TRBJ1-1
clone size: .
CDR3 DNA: TGTGCCAGCATTCACGACAGCCACACTGAAGCTTTCTTT
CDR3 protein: CASIHDSHTEAFF

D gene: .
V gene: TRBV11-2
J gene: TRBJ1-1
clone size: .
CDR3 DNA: TGTGCCAGCAGTTCGAAGTGGGCCAGGACTGAAGCTTTCTTT
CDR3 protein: CASSSKWARTEAFF

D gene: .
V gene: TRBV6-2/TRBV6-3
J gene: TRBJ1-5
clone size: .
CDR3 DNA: TGTGCCAGCAGTCCCGGAGGGGGAGGGGCTGGAGGTCAGCCCCAGCATTTT
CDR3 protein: CASSPGGGGAGGQPQHF

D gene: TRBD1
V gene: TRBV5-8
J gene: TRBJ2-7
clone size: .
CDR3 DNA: TGTGCCCCCTCCAGGGGGTTCTCCTACGAGCAGTACTTC
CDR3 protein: CAPSRGFSYEQYF

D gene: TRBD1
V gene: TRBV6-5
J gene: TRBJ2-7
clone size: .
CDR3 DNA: TGTGCCAGCACCACCGGGACAGTTCCTTACGAGCAGTACTTC
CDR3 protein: CASTTGTVPYEQYF

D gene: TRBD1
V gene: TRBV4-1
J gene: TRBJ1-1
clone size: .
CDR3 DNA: TGCGCCAGCAGCCCCCGAGGAACAGGGGGGACTGAAGCTTTCTTT
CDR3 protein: CASSPRGTGGTEAFF

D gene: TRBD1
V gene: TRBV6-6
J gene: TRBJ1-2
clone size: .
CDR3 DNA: TGTGCCAGCAGTTCGACAGGGGGCGTTGGCTACACCTTC
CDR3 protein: CASSSTGGVGYTF

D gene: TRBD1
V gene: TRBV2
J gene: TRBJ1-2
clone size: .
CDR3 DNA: TGTGCCAGCAGTGAAGCAGGGGGGACAGGGGACTATGGCTACACCTTC
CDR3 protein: CASSEAGGTGDYGYTF

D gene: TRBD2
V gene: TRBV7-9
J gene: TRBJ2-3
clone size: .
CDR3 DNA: TGTGCCAGCAGGTGGGGACTAGCCCTCACAGATACGCAGTATTTT
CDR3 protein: CASRWGLALTDTQYF

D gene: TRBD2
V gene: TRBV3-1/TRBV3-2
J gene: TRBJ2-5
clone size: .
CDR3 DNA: TGTGCCAGCAGCCACACTAGCGGGGGGGTAGAGACCCAGTACTTC
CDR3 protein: CASSHTSGGVETQYF